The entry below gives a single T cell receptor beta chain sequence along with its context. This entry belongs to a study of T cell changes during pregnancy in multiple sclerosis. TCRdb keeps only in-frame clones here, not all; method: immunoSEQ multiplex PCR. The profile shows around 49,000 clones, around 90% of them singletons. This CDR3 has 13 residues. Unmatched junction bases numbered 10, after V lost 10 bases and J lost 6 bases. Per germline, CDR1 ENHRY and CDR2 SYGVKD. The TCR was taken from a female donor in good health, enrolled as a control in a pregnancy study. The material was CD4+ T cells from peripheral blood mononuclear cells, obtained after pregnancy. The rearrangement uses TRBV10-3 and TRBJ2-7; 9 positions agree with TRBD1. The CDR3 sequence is CATRTGDPPEQYF. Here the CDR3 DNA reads TGTGCCACGCGGACAGGGGACCCCCCCGAGCAGTACTTC.